This T cell receptor (beta chain) emerged from a study of T cells after yellow fever vaccination. The table lists this clonotype with many counts. Its cognate antigen is unknown. The CDR3 extends over 13 amino acids. The V end lost 4 bases, the J end lost 2 bases, and 8 bases lay between the germline ends. TCRdb used MiXCR to reprocess the 5' RACE reads, holding one entry per CDR3 protein. The profile shows fewer than 350,000 distinct CDR3 sequences, approximately 4% of them singletons. Study-wide results and caveats: Post-booster reappearance was seen for most primary-vaccination clones (about 96% CD4, around 90% CD8).

The V gene is TRBV12-3 or TRBV12-4, the J gene TRBJ2-5; D possibly corresponds to TRBD2 (6 bases). This receptor was taken from a man aged 18 to 30 who received the YFV17D yellow fever vaccine. The sample was PBMCs, taken 15 days after the yellow fever booster vaccination. This CDR3 is CASSSAGQETQYF. The CDR3 bases are TGTGCCAGCAGTTCGGCGGGGCAAGAGACCCAGTACTTC.